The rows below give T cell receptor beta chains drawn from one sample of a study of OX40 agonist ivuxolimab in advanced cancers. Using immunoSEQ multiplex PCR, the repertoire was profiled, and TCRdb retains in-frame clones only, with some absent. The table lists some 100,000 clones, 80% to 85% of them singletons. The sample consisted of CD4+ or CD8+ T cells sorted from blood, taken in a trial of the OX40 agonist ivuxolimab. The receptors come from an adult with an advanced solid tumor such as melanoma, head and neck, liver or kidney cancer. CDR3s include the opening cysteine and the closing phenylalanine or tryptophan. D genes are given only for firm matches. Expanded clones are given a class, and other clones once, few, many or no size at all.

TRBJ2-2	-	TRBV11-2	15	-	TGTGCCAGCAGCTTAGGAAGGGCGGGCACCGGGGAGCTGTTTTTT	CASSLGRAGTGELFF
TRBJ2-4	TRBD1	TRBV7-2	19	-	TGTGCCAGCAGCTCGACCTCTCACCTAGGGGGCCTAGCCAAAAACATTCAGTACTTC	CASSSTSHLGGLAKNIQYF
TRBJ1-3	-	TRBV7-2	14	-	TGTGCCAGCAGTTACGGGGTGGCTGGAAACACCATATATTTT	CASSYGVAGNTIYF
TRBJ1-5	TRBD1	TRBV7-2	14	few	TGTGCCAGCAGCTCGGGACAGGGAGGTCAGCCCCAGCATTTT	CASSSGQGGQPQHF
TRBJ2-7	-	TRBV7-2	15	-	TGTGCCAGCAGCTTAGCGAAAGGACGGACCTACGAGCAGTACTTC	CASSLAKGRTYEQYF
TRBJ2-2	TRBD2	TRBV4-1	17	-	TGCGCCAGCAGCCTTCGAGTATTGACTAGCGCCACCGGGGAGCTGTTTTTT	CASSLRVLTSATGELFF
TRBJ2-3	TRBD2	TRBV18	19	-	TGTGCCAGCTCACCACGGGGACTAGCGGGACCAACTAGCACAGATACGCAGTATTTT	CASSPRGLAGPTSTDTQYF
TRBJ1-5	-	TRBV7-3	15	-	TGTGCCAGCAGCTTACAGGGTGGATTCAATCAGCCCCAGCATTTT	CASSLQGGFNQPQHF
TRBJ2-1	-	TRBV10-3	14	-	TGTGCCATCCATACGGACAGCGGCCACAATGAGCAGTTCTTC	CAIHTDSGHNEQFF
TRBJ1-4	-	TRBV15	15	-	TGTGCCACCAGCAGAGACCCCAGGGAAAATGAAAAACTGTTTTTT	CATSRDPRENEKLFF